The next 4 T cell receptor beta chains were all read from a single sample in a study of control samples from healthy donors and cancer patients. Some clones are missing from TCRdb's copy, which holds only in-frame ones; the method was immunoSEQ multiplex PCR. This sample has approximately 120,000 clones, with 90% found just once. Sequenced input: blood. These receptors all stem from a human donor in good health. The donor label of this sample is uncertain.

The chain employs TRBV12-3 or TRBV12-4 and TRBJ1-1; 7 nucleotides align to TRBD1. Trimming took 0 bases from V and 11 from J; bases not matched to a gene: 6. The CDR3 is made up of 13 amino acids. The CDR3 nucleotides are TGTGCCAGCAGTTTAGCGCAGGGGGGGCTGGCTTTCTTT. This encodes CASSLAQGGLAFF.

The rearrangement uses TRBV14 and TRBJ2-5; possibly TRBD1 for D (5 bases). CDR1 and CDR2 (germline): SGHDN, FVKESK. V was trimmed by 4 bases and J by 5 bases, leaving 11 bases between them. This CDR3 region has 13 residues. The CDR3 bases are TGTGCCAGCAGCCTCTATGGGGCCGAGACCCAGTACTTC. It codes for CASSLYGAETQYF.

The V gene is TRBV5-1, the J gene TRBJ1-4; D possibly corresponds to TRBD1 (5 bases). The germline gives CDR1 SGHRS, CDR2 YFSETQ. Trimming stripped 7 bases from V and 4 bases from J, with 11 bases between. The CDR3 contains 13 residues. The CDR3 is CASGRADNEKLFF. The CDR3 DNA sequence: TGCGCCAGCGGCAGGGCGGATAATGAAAAACTGTTTTTT. The full variable domain, its missing parts supplied by reference TRBV5-1 and TRBJ1-4, is KAGVTQTPRYLIKTRGQQVTLSCSPISGHRSVSWYQQTPGQGLQFLFEYFSETQRNKGNFPGRFSGRQFSNSRSEMNVSTLELGDSALYLCASGRADNEKLFFGSGTQLSVL.

This rearrangement joins TRBV14 to TRBJ2-2; possible D gene TRBD1, 6 bases. The CDR3 runs to 15 residues. CDR1 and CDR2 from the germline V gene are SGHDN and FVKESK. V gave up 4 bases and J gave up 1 base, with 10 bases separating them. The CDR3 sequence is CASSRDRLNTGELFF. The CDR3 nucleotides read TGTGCCAGCAGCCGAGACAGGTTGAACACCGGGGAGCTGTTTTTT.